Listed below are T cell receptor beta chains from one sample, sequenced in a study of T cells in localized non-small cell lung cancer. Using immunoSEQ multiplex PCR, the repertoire was profiled, and TCRdb retains in-frame clones only, with some absent. Of about 1,700 clones in the sample, around a fifth are singletons; the top ten hold approximately 13%. This sample comprised normal lung tissue next to the tumor, obtained before any cancer treatment. The source is a man aged 18 to 50 with stage I lung adenocarcinoma. The CDR3 runs from the conserved cysteine through the conserved F or W. A D gene is named only where the DNA matches it firmly. Clone size, where shown, is once, few, many, or a class for clones that have expanded.

j_gene | v_gene | d_gene | abundance | CDR3nt | CDR3aa
TRBJ2-2 | TRBV6-8 | - | medium-sized | TGTGCCAGCAGTTACGCACCGGACAGAGACACCGGGGAGCTGTTTTTT | CASSYAPDRDTGELFF
TRBJ1-1 | TRBV5-1 | - | - | TGCGCCAGCAGCTTGCAGTACCCGAACACTGAAGCTTTCTTT | CASSLQYPNTEAFF
TRBJ2-5 | TRBV11-3 | TRBD2 | large | TGTGCCAGCAGCCCCGGGTTGGCTAGCGGGGGGGCATGGGAGACCCAGTACTTC | CASSPGLASGGAWETQYF
TRBJ2-1 | TRBV11-3 | - | - | TGTGCCAGCAGCTTAGATCTTCATGGGAATGAGCAGTTCTTC | CASSLDLHGNEQFF
TRBJ2-1 | TRBV19 | TRBD1 | few | TGTGCCAGTAGTATAACGGGGACAGGGGGCTCAATACAGTTCTTC | CASSITGTGGSIQFF
TRBJ2-2 | TRBV6-8 | - | - | TGTGCCAGCAGTGACTCGATACTACAGGGCGGCGACACCGGGGAGCTGTTTTTT | CASSDSILQGGDTGELFF
TRBJ2-1 | TRBV7-5 | - | - | TGTGCCAGCAGCCTCCTAGGGGGGACTAGCGGCAATGAGCAGTTCTTC | CASSLLGGTSGNEQFF
TRBJ1-5 | TRBV19 | TRBD1 | - | TGTGCCAGTAGTATCGGGGTCGACAGGGGATCCGAACAGCCCCAGCATTTT | CASSIGVDRGSEQPQHF
TRBJ2-3 | TRBV18 | - | large | TGTGCCAGCTCACCAAAGCTAGACACAGATACGCAGTATTTT | CASSPKLDTDTQYF
TRBJ2-2 | TRBV9 | - | few | TGTGCCAGCAGCGTTAGGCAGGGTTCGAACACCGGGGAGCTGTTTTTT | CASSVRQGSNTGELFF
TRBJ2-3 | TRBV9 | TRBD1 | medium-sized | TGTGCCAGCAGCTTAGCCAACAGGGGATTCACAGATACGCAGTATTTT | CASSLANRGFTDTQYF
TRBJ1-5 | TRBV28 | - | large | TGTGCCAGCAGTTCCGATAGCAATCAGCCCCAGCATTTT | CASSSDSNQPQHF
TRBJ1-1 | TRBV19 | TRBD1 | - | TGTGCCAGTAGTATTGGACAGGGAATCACTGAAGCTTTCTTT | CASSIGQGITEAFF
TRBJ1-5 | TRBV27 | - | - | TGTGCCAGCAGTTCTGGAGGTTTGGGCCAGCCCCAGCATTTT | CASSSGGLGQPQHF
TRBJ1-1 | TRBV11-3 | - | few | TGTGCCAGCAGCTTAGTACTCGGGGGCGCTGAAGCTTTCTTT | CASSLVLGGAEAFF
TRBJ2-7 | TRBV18 | TRBD2 | - | TGTGCCAGCTCACCCCTAGCGGGTTCTCTCGAGCAGTACTTC | CASSPLAGSLEQYF